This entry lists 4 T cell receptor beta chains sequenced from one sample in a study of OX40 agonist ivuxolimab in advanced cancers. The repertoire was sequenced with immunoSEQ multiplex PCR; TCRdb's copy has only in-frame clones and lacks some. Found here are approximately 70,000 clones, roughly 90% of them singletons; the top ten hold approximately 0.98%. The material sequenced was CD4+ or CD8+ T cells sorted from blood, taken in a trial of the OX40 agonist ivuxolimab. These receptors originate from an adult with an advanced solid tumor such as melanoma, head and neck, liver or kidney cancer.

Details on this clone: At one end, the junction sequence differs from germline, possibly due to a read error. The CDR3 protein is CASSLAQSGVSEQCF. CDR3 in DNA: TGTGCCAGCAGCTTGGCCCAAAGCGGGGTTTCTGAGCAGTGCTTC. The chain uses TRBV11-3 and TRBJ2-7, with 7 nucleotides matching TRBD2. There are 15 residues in the CDR3. The germline gives CDR1 SGHNT, CDR2 YENEEA.

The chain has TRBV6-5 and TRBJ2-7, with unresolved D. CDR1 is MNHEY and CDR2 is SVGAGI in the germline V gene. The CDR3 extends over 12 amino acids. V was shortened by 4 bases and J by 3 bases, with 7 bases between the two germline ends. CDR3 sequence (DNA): TGTGCCAGCAGTTCTCTAAACTACGAGCAGTACTTC. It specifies CASSSLNYEQYF.

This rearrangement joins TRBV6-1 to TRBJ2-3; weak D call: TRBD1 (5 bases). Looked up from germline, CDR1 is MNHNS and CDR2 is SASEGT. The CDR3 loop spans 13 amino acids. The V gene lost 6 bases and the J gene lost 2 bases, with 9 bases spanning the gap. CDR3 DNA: TGTGCCAGCAGGAAGGACACCACAGATACGCAGTATTTT. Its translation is CASRKDTTDTQYF.

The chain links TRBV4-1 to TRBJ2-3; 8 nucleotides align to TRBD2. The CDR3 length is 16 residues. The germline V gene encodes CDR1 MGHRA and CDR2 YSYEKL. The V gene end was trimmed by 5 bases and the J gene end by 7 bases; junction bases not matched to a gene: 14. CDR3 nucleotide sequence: TGCGCCAGCAGCTCAAACTTCGGGAGCGGGGGATATACGCAGTATTTT. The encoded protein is CASSSNFGSGGYTQYF.